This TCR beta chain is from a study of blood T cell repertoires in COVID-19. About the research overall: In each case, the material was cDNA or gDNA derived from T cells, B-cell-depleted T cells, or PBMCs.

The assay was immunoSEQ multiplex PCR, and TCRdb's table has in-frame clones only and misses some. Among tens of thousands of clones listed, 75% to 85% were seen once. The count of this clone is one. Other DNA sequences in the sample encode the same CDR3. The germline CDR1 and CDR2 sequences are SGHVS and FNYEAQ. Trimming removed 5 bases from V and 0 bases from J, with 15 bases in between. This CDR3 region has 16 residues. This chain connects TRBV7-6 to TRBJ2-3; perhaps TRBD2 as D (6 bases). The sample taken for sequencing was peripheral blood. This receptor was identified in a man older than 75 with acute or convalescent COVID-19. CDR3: CASSLVGGTSTDTQYF. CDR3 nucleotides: TGTGCCAGCAGCCTCGTGGGGGGAACTAGCACAGATACGCAGTATTTT.